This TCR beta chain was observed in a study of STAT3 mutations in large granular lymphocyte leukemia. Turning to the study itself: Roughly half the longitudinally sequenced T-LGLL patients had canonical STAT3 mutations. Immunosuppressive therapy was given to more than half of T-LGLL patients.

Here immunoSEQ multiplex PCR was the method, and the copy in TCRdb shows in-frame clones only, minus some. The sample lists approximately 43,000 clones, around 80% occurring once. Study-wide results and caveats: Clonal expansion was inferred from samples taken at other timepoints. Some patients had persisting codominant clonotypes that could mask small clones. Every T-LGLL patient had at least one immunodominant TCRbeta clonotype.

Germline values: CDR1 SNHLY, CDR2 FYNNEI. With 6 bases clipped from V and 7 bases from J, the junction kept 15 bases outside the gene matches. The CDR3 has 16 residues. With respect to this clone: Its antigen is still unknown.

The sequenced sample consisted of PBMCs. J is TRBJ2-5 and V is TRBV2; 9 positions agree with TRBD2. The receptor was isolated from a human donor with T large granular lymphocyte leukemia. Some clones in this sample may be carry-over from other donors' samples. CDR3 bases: TGTGCCAGCAGGACCCAAGCGGGGGGCGAATACGGGACCCAGTACTTC. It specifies CASRTQAGGEYGTQYF.